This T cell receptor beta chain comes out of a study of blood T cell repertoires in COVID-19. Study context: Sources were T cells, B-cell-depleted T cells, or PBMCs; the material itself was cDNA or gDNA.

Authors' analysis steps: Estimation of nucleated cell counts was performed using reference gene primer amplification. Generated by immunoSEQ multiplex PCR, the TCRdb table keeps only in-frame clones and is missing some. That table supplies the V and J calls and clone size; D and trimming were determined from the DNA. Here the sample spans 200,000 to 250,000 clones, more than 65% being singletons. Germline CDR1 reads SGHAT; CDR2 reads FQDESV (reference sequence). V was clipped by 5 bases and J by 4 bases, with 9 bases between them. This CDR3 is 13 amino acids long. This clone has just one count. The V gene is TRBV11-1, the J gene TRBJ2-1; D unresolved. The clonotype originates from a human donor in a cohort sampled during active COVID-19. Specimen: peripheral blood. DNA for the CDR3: TGTGCCAGCAGCCTATTAGAATACAATGAGCAGTTCTTC. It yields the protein CASSLLEYNEQFF.